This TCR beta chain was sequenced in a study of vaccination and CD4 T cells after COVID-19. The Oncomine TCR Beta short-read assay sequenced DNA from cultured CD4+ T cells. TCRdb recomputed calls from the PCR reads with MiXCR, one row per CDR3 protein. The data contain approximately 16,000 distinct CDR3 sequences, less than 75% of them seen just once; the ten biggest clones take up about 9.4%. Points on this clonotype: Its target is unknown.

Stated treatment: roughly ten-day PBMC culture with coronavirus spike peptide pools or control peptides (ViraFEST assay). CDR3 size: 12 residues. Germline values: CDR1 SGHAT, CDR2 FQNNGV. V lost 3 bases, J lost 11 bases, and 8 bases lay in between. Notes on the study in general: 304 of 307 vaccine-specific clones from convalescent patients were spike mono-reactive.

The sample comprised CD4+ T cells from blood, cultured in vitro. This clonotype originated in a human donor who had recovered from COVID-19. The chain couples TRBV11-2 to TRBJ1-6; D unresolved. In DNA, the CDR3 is TGTGCCAGCAGCTTTCGTAGAGCACCCCTCCACTTT. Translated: CASSFRRAPLHF.